These 10 T cell receptor beta chains were sequenced from one sample in a study of T cells in Graves' hyperthyroidism and ophthalmopathy. Amplification yielded TCR beta CDR3 regions, with RNA transcripts as the source. In the first-round RT-PCR of the TCR CDR3, the HTBI primer set was used. Each CDR3 protein is one row after TCRdb ran MiXCR on the multiplex PCR reads. In the table there are 300,000 to 450,000 distinct CDR3 sequences, more than 15% of which are singletons. The sample was blood. Receptors originate from a woman aged 18-30 years with Graves' hyperthyroidism that later progressed to Graves' ophthalmopathy.

The chain recombines TRBV9 with TRBJ2-7, with D perhaps matching TRBD2 (6 bases). The CDR3 has 14 residues. CDR1 and CDR2 (germline): SGDLS, YYNGEE. Trimming stripped 3 bases from V and 0 bases from J, with 10 bases between. The CDR3: CASSGQTSSYEQYF. The CDR3, as DNA: TGTGCCAGCAGCGGGCAGACTAGCTCCTACGAGCAGTACTTC.

Concerning this clonotype: A read error may be the cause here, since a much bigger clone is one base away. The chain links TRBV12-3 or TRBV12-4 to TRBJ2-1; D may correspond to TRBD1 or TRBD2 (6 bases each). The CDR3 spans 16 residues. Trimming took 6 bases from V and 0 from J, leaving 15 bases between them. The CDR3 here is CASRGASVSSYNEQFF. CDR3 nucleotide sequence: TGTGCCAGCAGGGGGGCTAGCGTAAGCTCCTACAATGAGCAGTTCTTC.

The sample holds many counts of this clonotype. The chain links TRBV28 to TRBJ1-2; D might be TRBD1 (6 bases). The germline V gene has CDR1 MDHEN and CDR2 SYDVKM. CDR3 size: 14 residues. V lost 10 bases and J lost 3, with 18 bases in between. The CDR3 sequence: CAITLGGGYYGYTF. CDR3 nucleotides: TGTGCCATAACACTTGGGGGCGGATACTATGGCTACACCTTC.

The chain uses TRBV7-9 and TRBJ2-1; TRBD2 aligns across 10 bases. The germline V gene encodes CDR1 SEHNR and CDR2 FQNEAQ (reference sequence). This CDR3 comprises 17 residues. Trimming cost V 3 bases and J 6 bases; bases outside gene matches: 11. CDR3 region: CASSFPGLATTVNEQFF. As DNA, the CDR3 is TGTGCCAGCAGCTTTCCGGGACTAGCGACCACTGTCAATGAGCAGTTCTTC.

This clonotype has a count of ten or more. This chain's CDR3 is CASSHRLAGDNEQFF. CDR3 sequence (DNA): TGTGCCAGCAGTCATAGACTAGCGGGAGATAATGAGCAGTTCTTC. V and J are TRBV11-2 and TRBJ2-1; 12 positions match TRBD2. This CDR3 is 15 amino acids long. Trimming cost V 6 bases and J 7 bases; bases outside gene matches: 7. Germline CDR1 reads SGHAT; CDR2 reads FQNNGV.

The genes are TRBV10-3 and TRBJ1-2; possibly TRBD1 for D (5 bases). The CDR3 has 14 amino acids. Trimming left V 10 bases short and J 3 bases short, with 18 bases between. Germline CDR1 and CDR2: ENHRY and SYGVKD. CDR3 amino acids: CATQPPGGDYGYTF. Here the CDR3 DNA reads TGTGCCACCCAACCCCCGGGGGGGGACTATGGCTACACCTTC.

This clonotype was seen many times. V usage is TRBV12-3 or TRBV12-4 and J usage is TRBJ2-7; 9 nucleotides line up with TRBD1. The V and J ends lost 5 bases and 1 base, in that order; junction bases with no gene match: 6. CDR3 length: 15 amino acids. Written as DNA, the CDR3 is TGTGCCAGCAGTCAATACGGGACAGGGTCCTACGAGCAGTACTTC. It is translated as CASSQYGTGSYEQYF.

This clonotype was found many times. The chain combines TRBV18 with TRBJ1-1; D is unresolved. CDR3 size: 14 residues. Looked up from germline, CDR1 is KGHSH and CDR2 is LQKENI. With 3 bases removed from V and 3 bases from J, the gap between germline ends came to 11 bases. The DNA of the CDR3 is TGTGCCAGCTCACCCCGGGGTTCGGACACTGAAGCTTTCTTT. Its translation is CASSPRGSDTEAFF.

A remark on this clonotype: This may come from a read error, since a much larger clone is one base off. The chain carries TRBV10-3 and TRBJ1-1; TRBD1 is a possible D gene (5 bases). The CDR3 sequence is 15 residues long. The V and J ends lost 10 bases and 3 bases respectively, with 21 bases between them. Germline loops: CDR1 ENHRY, CDR2 SYGVKD. This chain's CDR3 is CATKVGVKGDTEAFF. Written as DNA, the CDR3 is TGTGCCACCAAGGTAGGGGTGAAAGGGGACACTGAAGCTTTCTTT.

At least ten counts were recorded for this clonotype. The gene calls are TRBV28 and TRBJ2-1, with TRBD1 matching over 10 bases. The CDR3 is made up of 15 amino acids. V dropped 6 bases and J dropped 6; count of bases not matched to a gene: 8. From germline, CDR1 is MDHEN and CDR2 SYDVKM. CDR3 in DNA: TGTGCCAGCAGGCCAAGGGGACAGGGGTTCAATGAGCAGTTCTTC. This sequence encodes CASRPRGQGFNEQFF.